Listed below are T cell receptor beta chains from one sample, sequenced in a study of CD8 T cells in ankylosing spondylitis. MiXCR, applied by TCRdb to the 5' RACE reads, yields one record per CDR3 protein. The data show some 130,000 distinct CDR3 sequences, with about 7% seen just once and approximately 13% held by the top ten. The sequenced sample consisted of blood, either unsorted or a sorted T cell fraction (not recorded which). The origin of the receptors is a female donor with ankylosing spondylitis or in good health (not recorded which). The CDR3 runs from the conserved cysteine through the conserved F or W. The order of the fields is D gene, clone size, J gene, V gene, CDR3 DNA, CDR3 protein. A D gene is named only where the DNA matches it firmly. A clone size is listed for some rows: how often the clone was seen (once, few, many), or a class if it is expanded.

>TRBD2|many|TRBJ2-7|TRBV20-1
TGCAGTGCTAGGGGACTAGCGGGGGACACCTACGAGCAGTACTTC
CSARGLAGDTYEQYF
>TRBD2|many|TRBJ2-1|TRBV7-3
TGTGCCAGCAGCTTAACGACACTAGCGGGATACAATGAGCAGTTCTTC
CASSLTTLAGYNEQFF
>NA|many|TRBJ1-4|TRBV20-1
TGCAGTGCGTCCCTCTTTGGGGAAAAACTGTTTTTT
CSASLFGEKLFF
>TRBD1|many|TRBJ1-1|TRBV27
TGTGCCAGCAGTCCGAGGACAGGGGCCGACCGAAGGGCTTTCTTT
CASSPRTGADRRAFF
>TRBD1|NA|TRBJ2-3|TRBV24-1
TGTGCCACCAGTGACAGGACAGGGGAGGATACGCAGTATTTT
CATSDRTGEDTQYF
>NA|many|TRBJ1-6|TRBV25-1
TGTGCCAGCAGACCACAGGGCTTCTATAATTCACCCCTCCACTTT
CASRPQGFYNSPLHF
>TRBD2|many|TRBJ2-3|TRBV5-1
TGCGCCAGCAGCCCAAGCGGGGGCCGTGATACGCAGTATTTT
CASSPSGGRDTQYF
>NA|many|TRBJ2-2|TRBV12-3/TRBV12-4
TGTGCCAGCAGTTTCCTGGACGGGGAGCTGTTTTTT
CASSFLDGELFF
>NA|few|TRBJ1-5|TRBV23-1
TGCGCCAGCAGACTACATCAGCCCCAGCATTTT
CASRLHQPQHF
>TRBD1|many|TRBJ2-7|TRBV18
TGTGCCAGCTCCCCCGGGACAGGTCTATCCTACGAGCAGTACTTC
CASSPGTGLSYEQYF
>NA|many|TRBJ1-1|TRBV6-1
TGTGCCAGCAGTCTTAGCCGGGAAACTGAAGCTTTCTTT
CASSLSRETEAFF
>TRBD1|many|TRBJ1-1|TRBV11-2
TGTGCCAGCAGCCAGGGGACAGAAAGTTTGAACACTGAAGCTTTCTTT
CASSQGTESLNTEAFF
>NA|many|TRBJ1-5|TRBV6-6
TGTGCCAGCAGCAATAACATTGGGCAGCCCCAGCATTTT
CASSNNIGQPQHF
>NA|many|TRBJ1-6|TRBV12-3/TRBV12-4
TGTGCCAGCAGTTCCGGGGGGAGCATATCACCCCTCCACTTT
CASSSGGSISPLHF
>NA|many|TRBJ2-3|TRBV28
TGTGCCAGCAGTCAGGCCACTAGCACAGATACGCAGTATTTT
CASSQATSTDTQYF
>NA|many|TRBJ2-1|TRBV5-1
TGCGCCAGCAGCTTGCAGGGTAATTCCTACAATGAGCAGTTCTTC
CASSLQGNSYNEQFF
>NA|many|TRBJ2-2|TRBV7-2
TGTGCCAGCAGCTTAGCGGGGGGGCCGAACACCGGGGAGCTGTTTTTT
CASSLAGGPNTGELFF
>NA|many|TRBJ1-5|TRBV20-1
TGCAGTGCTAGAGCGCCTGGAAGGCAGCCCCAGCATTTT
CSARAPGRQPQHF
>NA|NA|TRBJ1-1|TRBV29-1
TGCAGCGCCGGACAGCCTCCCAATGAAGCTTTCTTT
CSAGQPPNEAFF
>NA|many|TRBJ1-2|TRBV20-1
TGCAGTGCTAGAGACCCCGGGACGGAAGATAACTATGGCTACACCTTC
CSARDPGTEDNYGYTF
>NA|few|TRBJ1-1|TRBV11-3
TGTGCCAGCAGCCTCTCTTCCTACACTGAAGCTTTCTTT
CASSLSSYTEAFF
>TRBD1|many|TRBJ2-5|TRBV12-3/TRBV12-4
TGTGCCAGCAGCGCCCAGAGGCTGCCGGGACAGGCCAAGGGAGAGACCCAGTACTTC
CASSAQRLPGQAKGETQYF
>NA|many|TRBJ1-6|TRBV6-1
TGTGCCAGCACGGGCAGGCCCGATAATTCACCCCTCCACTTT
CASTGRPDNSPLHF
>NA|many|TRBJ1-5|TRBV9
TGTGCCAGCAGCGTAGATGCTGACGGCGGGAAGCCCCAGCATTTT
CASSVDADGGKPQHF
>TRBD1|many|TRBJ2-7|TRBV4-1
TGCGCCAGCAGCCACGGGACAGGAGTCTACGAGCAGTACTTC
CASSHGTGVYEQYF
>TRBD1|NA|TRBJ1-2|TRBV28
TGTGCCAGCAGGCGGACAGGAGGGAACTATGGCTACACCTTC
CASRRTGGNYGYTF
>TRBD1|NA|TRBJ1-1|TRBV5-1
TGCGCCAGCAGCTTGCAAGGCAGGGGGGGGTTTGGTACTGAAGCTTTCTTT
CASSLQGRGGFGTEAFF
>NA|many|TRBJ2-1|TRBV7-8
TGTGCCAGCAGCTTAAATGTGGTCAATGAGCAGTTCTTC
CASSLNVVNEQFF
>NA|NA|TRBJ2-3|TRBV2
TGTGCCAGCAGTGATGGGACGGCCAATACGCAGTATTTT
CASSDGTANTQYF